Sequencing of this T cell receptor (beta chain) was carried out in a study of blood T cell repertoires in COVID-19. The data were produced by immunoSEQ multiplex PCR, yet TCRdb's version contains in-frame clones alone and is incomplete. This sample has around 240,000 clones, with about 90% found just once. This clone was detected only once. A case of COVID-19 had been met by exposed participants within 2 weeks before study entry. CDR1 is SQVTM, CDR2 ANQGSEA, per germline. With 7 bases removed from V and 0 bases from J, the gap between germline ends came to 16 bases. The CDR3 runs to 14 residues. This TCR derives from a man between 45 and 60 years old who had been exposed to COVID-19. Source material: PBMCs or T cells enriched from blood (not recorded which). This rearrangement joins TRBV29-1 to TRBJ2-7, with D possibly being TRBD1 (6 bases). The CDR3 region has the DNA TGCAGCGCAAGGACAGCCCTCTACTCCTACGAGCAGTACTTC. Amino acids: CSARTALYSYEQYF.